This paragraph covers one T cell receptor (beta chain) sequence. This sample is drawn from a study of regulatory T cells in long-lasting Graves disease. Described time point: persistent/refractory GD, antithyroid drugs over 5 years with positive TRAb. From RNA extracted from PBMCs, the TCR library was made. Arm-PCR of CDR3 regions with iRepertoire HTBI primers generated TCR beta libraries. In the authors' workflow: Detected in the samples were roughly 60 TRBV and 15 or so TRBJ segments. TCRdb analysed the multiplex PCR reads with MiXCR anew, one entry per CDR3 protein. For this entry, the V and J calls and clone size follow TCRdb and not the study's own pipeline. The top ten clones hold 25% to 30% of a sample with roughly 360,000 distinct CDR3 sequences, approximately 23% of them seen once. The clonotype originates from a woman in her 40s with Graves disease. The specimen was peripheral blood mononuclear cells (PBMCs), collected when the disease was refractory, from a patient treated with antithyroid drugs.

The CDR3 coding sequence is TGTGCCAGCAGCTTTGCGTGGGCCTACGAGCAGTACTTC. Its translation: CASSFAWAYEQYF. V usage is TRBV2 and J usage is TRBJ2-7, with unresolved D. The V end lost 6 bases, the J end lost 2 bases, and 11 bases lay between the germline ends. In germline, CDR1 is SNHLY, CDR2 FYNNEI. CDR3 length equals 13 residues.